This T cell receptor beta chain was found in a study of Graves' ophthalmopathy and Graves' hyperthyroidism. With regard to this clonotype: Its antigen is still unknown.

The authors amplified TCR beta CDR3 regions from RNA transcripts. After a first-round RT-PCR with HTBI primers, a second-round multiplex PCR was run. TCRdb fed the multiplex PCR reads into MiXCR, producing one record per CDR3 protein. This table has approximately 500,000 distinct CDR3 sequences, 14% appearing once. Whole-study findings and limits: As the model predicted ophthalmopathy progression, it achieved a sensitivity of 65% to 71% and a specificity of more than 72%. Detected in blood as well were most expanded thyroid clonotypes with frequency above 0.001.

Certain patients, namely those with other autoimmune diseases, uncontrolled infections, pregnancy or lactation, were excluded. V lost 0 bases, J lost 4 bases, and 14 bases lay in between. Looked up from germline, CDR1 is SGHKS and CDR2 is YYEKEE (reference sequence). The CDR3 is 16 amino acids. What was sequenced was blood. This sequence was found in a woman aged 25 to 39 with Graves' ophthalmopathy. The chain recombines TRBV5-5 with TRBJ1-3, with D maybe TRBD1 (5 bases). CDR3 nucleotides: TGTGCCAGCAGCTTGGGGGTGACAGACCCGGGAAACACCATATATTTT. This translates into CASSLGVTDPGNTIYF.